This T cell receptor beta chain was observed in a study of T cells in Graves' hyperthyroidism and ophthalmopathy. Study-wide results and limits: Ophthalmopathy and stable hyperthyroidism were told apart by a 13 V-J model.

The CDR3 is 17 residues long. Germline CDR1 reads LGHDT; CDR2 reads YNNKEL (reference sequence). V lost 1 base and J lost 0, with 13 bases in between. Thyroid ultrasound, orbital computed tomography, clinical symptoms, and serum thyroxine and TRAb underpinned diagnoses. On this clonotype itself: Antigen: not known.

Amplification yielded TCR beta CDR3 regions, with RNA transcripts as the source. RT-PCR in the first round (using the HTBI primer set) targeted the TCR CDR3. From the multiplex PCR reads, TCRdb called clonotypes with MiXCR, one entry per CDR3 protein. The sample shows 300,000 to 450,000 distinct CDR3 sequences, around 14% of them seen only once. The source is a woman in her twenties or thirties with Graves' hyperthyroidism. The sequenced material came from blood. The rearrangement joins TRBV3-1 to TRBJ2-1; D ambiguous. CDR3 protein: CASSQAFSGSSYNEQFF. CDR3 bases: TGTGCCAGCAGCCAAGCGTTTTCGGGTAGCTCCTACAATGAGCAGTTCTTC.